The clone carrying this TCR beta chain was detected only once. Antigen: not known. The assay was immunoSEQ multiplex PCR, and TCRdb's table has in-frame clones only and misses some. The sample lists 30,000 to 40,000 clones, 82% occurring once. This record belongs to a study of a mutant IDH1 vaccine in newly diagnosed glioma. Study context: Before enrollment, the patients had been treated with radiotherapy alone, temozolomide alone, or both together. Most of them had received both. Week 35 was safety follow-up visit V12; week 47 was end-of-study visit V13. Overall study findings and caveats: Immune responses arising from the vaccine appeared in 90% to 95% of patients.

As to time point: week 35, safety follow-up. Every vaccination contained 300 ug of the mutant IDH1 20-mer peptide and was paired with topical imiquimod. The astrocytomas were IDH1-mutant, ATRX-negative, and WHO grade 3 or 4. Sequences were derived from PBMCs, sampled from a glioma patient whose treatment included an IDH1 peptide vaccine. The sequence derives from a woman between 18 and 29 years old with glioma.

The CDR3 loop is CASSAPGPDEKLFF. The CDR3 region has the DNA TGTGCCAGCAGTGCCCCAGGGCCGGACGAAAAACTGTTTTTT. The chain links TRBV28 to TRBJ1-4, with a possible D match to TRBD1 (5 bases). Germline V gene lookup returns CDR1 MDHEN and CDR2 SYDVKM. This CDR3 comprises 14 residues. V lost 5 bases, J lost 8 bases, and 15 bases lay in between.